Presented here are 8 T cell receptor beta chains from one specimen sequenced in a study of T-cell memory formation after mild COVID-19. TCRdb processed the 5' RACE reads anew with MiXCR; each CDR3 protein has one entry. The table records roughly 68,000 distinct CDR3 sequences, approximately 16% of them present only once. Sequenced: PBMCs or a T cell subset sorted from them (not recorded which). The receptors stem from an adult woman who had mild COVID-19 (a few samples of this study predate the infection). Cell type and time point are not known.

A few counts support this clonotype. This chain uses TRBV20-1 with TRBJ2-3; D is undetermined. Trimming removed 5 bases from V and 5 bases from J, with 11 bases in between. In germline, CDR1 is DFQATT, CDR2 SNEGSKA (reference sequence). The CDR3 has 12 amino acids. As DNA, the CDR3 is TGCAGTGCTTCCTCCCACCGAGATACGCAGTATTTT. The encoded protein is CSASSHRDTQYF.

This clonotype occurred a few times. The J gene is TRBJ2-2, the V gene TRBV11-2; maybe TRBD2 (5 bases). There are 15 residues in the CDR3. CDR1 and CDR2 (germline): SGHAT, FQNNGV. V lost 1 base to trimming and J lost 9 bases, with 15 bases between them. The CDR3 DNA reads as TGTGCCAGCAGCTTAGGAGGGAGCGCACCTAGGGAGCTGTTTTTT. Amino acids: CASSLGGSAPRELFF.

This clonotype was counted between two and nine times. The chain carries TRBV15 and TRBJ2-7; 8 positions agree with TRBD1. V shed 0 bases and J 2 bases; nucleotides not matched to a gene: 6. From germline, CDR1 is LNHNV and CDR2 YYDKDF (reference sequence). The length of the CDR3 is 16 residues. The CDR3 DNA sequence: TGTGCCACCAGCAGAGATCAGGGGGCTTCAACCTACGAGCAGTACTTC. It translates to CATSRDQGASTYEQYF.

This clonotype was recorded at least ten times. This chain's CDR3 is CASRFLGAQETQYF. As DNA, the CDR3 is TGCGCCAGCAGGTTTTTAGGGGCCCAAGAGACCCAGTACTTC. This chain connects TRBV5-1 to TRBJ2-5; TRBD1 might be the D (5 bases). This CDR3 has 14 amino acids. CDR1 SGHRS and CDR2 YFSETQ come from the germline V gene. V dropped 5 bases and J dropped 1 base, with 12 bases sitting between them.

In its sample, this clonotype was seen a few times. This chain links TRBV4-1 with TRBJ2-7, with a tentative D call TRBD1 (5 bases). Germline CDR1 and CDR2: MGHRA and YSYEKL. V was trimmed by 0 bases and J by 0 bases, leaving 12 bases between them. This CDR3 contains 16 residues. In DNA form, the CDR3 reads TGCGCCAGCAGCCAAGAAACAGGTCTGACCTCCTACGAGCAGTACTTC. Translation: CASSQETGLTSYEQYF.

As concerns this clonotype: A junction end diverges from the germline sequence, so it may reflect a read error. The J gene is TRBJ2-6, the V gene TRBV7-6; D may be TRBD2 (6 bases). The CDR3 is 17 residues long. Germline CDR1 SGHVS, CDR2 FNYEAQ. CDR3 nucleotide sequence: TGTGCCAGCAGCCCCCCGTTTGGGGACTTTGGGGTCAACGTCCTGACTTTC. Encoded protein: CASSPPFGDFGVNVLTF.

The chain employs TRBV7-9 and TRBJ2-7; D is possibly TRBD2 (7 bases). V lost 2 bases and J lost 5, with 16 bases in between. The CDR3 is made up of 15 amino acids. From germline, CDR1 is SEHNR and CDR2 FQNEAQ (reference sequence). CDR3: CASSLSYREGDEQYF. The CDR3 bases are TGTGCCAGCAGCTTATCGTACAGGGAGGGCGACGAGCAGTACTTC.

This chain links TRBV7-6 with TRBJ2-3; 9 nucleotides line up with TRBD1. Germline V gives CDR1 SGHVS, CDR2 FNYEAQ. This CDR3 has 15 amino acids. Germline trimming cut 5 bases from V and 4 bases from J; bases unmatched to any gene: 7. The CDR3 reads CASSRDRGIADTQYF. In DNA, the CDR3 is TGTGCCAGCAGCCGCGACAGGGGGATCGCAGATACGCAGTATTTT. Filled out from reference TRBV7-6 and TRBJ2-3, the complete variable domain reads GAGVSQSPRYKVTKRGQDVALRCDPISGHVSLYWYRQALGQGPEFLTYFNYEAQQDKSGLPNDRFSAERPEGSISTLTIQRTEQRDSAMYRCASSRDRGIADTQYFGPGTRLTVL.